The 11 T cell receptor beta chains below come from one sample, sequenced in a study of read filtering for tumor transcriptome and immune sequencing. This library used roughly 430 ng RNA and molecular barcoded adaptors spanning alpha/delta and beta/gamma chains. Using its own MiXCR run on the reads, TCRdb lists one record per CDR3 protein. The sample includes roughly 41,000 distinct CDR3 sequences, roughly an eighth of them seen just once. Sequencing input: a population of CD138-negative cells sorted from bone marrow. All receptors derive from a donor at least 40 years old with multiple myeloma.

This clonotype was counted many times. The chain employs TRBV28 and TRBJ1-4, with D possibly being TRBD1 (5 bases). CDR3 size: 14 residues. The germline V and J ends were trimmed by 5 bases and 7 bases, with 14 bases remaining between them. Germline V lookup: CDR1 MDHEN, CDR2 SYDVKM. In DNA, the CDR3 is TGTGCCAGCAGTCTCTACCCGGGGGGTGAAAAACTGTTTTTT. Its translation is CASSLYPGGEKLFF.

This clonotype came up many times. The chain combines TRBV12-3 or TRBV12-4 with TRBJ2-5; D could derive from TRBD1 or TRBD2 (5 bases each). V lost 9 bases to trimming and J lost 4 bases, with 21 bases between them. The CDR3 is 15 residues long. CDR3 residues: CASGDPSGSRETQYF. The CDR3 DNA reads as TGTGCCAGTGGGGACCCCTCAGGGTCAAGAGAGACCCAGTACTTC.

A word on this clonotype: It may be a read error: a sequence one base away is much more abundant. The rearrangement joins TRBV7-6 to TRBJ2-1, with 8 bases that match TRBD2. The CDR3 covers 17 residues. The germline CDR1 and CDR2 sequences are SGHVS and FNYEAQ. The V segment lost 5 bases and the J segment 6 bases; nucleotides outside the gene matches: 15. The CDR3 coding sequence is TGTGCCAGCAGCCTCGGTACGGGAGGGTCTACCACCAATGAGCAGTTCTTC. Protein sequence: CASSLGTGGSTTNEQFF.

As concerns this clonotype: With a much larger clone just one base away, this may be a read error. The chain has TRBV7-8 and TRBJ2-7; D may be TRBD1 (5 bases). The germline V and J ends were trimmed by 0 bases and 5 bases, with 14 bases remaining between them. The CDR3 sequence is 15 residues long. CDR1 SGHVS and CDR2 FQNEAQ come from the germline V gene. Here the CDR3 reads CASSLAQGLSHEQYF. The CDR3 DNA reads TGTGCCAGCAGCTTAGCGCAGGGTCTTAGCCACGAGCAGTACTTC.

The sample holds many counts of this clonotype. The rearrangement joins TRBV3-1 to TRBJ1-5; 7 bases align to TRBD1. V trimming: 2 bases; J trimming: 2 bases; junction bases outside the gene matches: 6. This CDR3 spans 16 amino acids. Germline values: CDR1 LGHDT, CDR2 YNNKEL (reference sequence). CDR3 in amino acids: CASSQTSQGGNQPQHF. CDR3 sequence (DNA): TGTGCCAGCAGCCAAACTTCCCAGGGGGGCAATCAGCCCCAGCATTTT.

V gene TRBV7-9 combines with J gene TRBJ1-1; D not resolved. With 4 bases removed from V and 2 bases from J, the gap between germline ends came to 11 bases. The V gene's germline CDR1 is SEHNR and CDR2 FQNEAQ (reference sequence). The CDR3 spans 14 residues. CDR3 sequence: CASSSGGINTEAFF. CDR3 in DNA: TGTGCCAGCAGCTCAGGAGGGATAAACACTGAAGCTTTCTTT.

This clonotype came up many times. CDR3 sequence: CSAIRRQGMGETQYF. The CDR3 DNA reads TGCAGTGCTATTCGCCGACAGGGGATGGGGGAGACCCAGTACTTC. The gene calls are TRBV20-1 and TRBJ2-5; 8 bases are a match to TRBD1. This CDR3 contains 15 residues. Germline CDR1 is DFQATT and CDR2 is SNEGSKA (reference sequence). The ends lost 4 bases at V and 5 bases at J; junction bases unmatched: 12.

Remarks on this clonotype: A read error may be the cause here, since a much bigger clone is one base away. The rearrangement links TRBV6-2 or TRBV6-3 to TRBJ2-7; D remains ambiguous. The CDR3 consists of 12 residues. The germline V gene has CDR1 MNHEY and CDR2 SVGEGT. The CDR3 loop reads CASSYVAYGQYF. The CDR3 nucleotides read TGTGCCAGCAGTTACGTGGCCTACGGGCAGTACTTC.

This clonotype was detected ten times or more. The genes are TRBV29-1 and TRBJ2-3; D may be TRBD2 (6 bases). This CDR3 spans 16 amino acids. Trimming took off 4 bases at V and 5 bases at J, with 22 bases between the two ends. Germline CDR1 is SQVTM and CDR2 is ANQGSEA. This CDR3 is CSVGKPGAPAGDTQYF. The CDR3 coding sequence is TGCAGCGTTGGTAAACCGGGAGCCCCCGCCGGAGATACGCAGTATTTT.

This clonotype has ten or more counts. This sequence joins TRBV7-9 and TRBJ2-5; 9 positions match TRBD2. The germline V gene encodes CDR1 SEHNR and CDR2 FQNEAQ (reference sequence). The CDR3 spans 14 residues. J lost 3 bases, V lost 5 bases, and 4 bases had no gene match. CDR3 nucleotide sequence: TGTGCCAGCAGCCCATCTAGCGGGAAAGAGACCCAGTACTTC. Amino acids: CASSPSSGKETQYF.

This clonotype was counted ten times or more. CDR3 amino acids: CSVERVPGANVLTF. The CDR3 DNA reads as TGCAGCGTTGAAAGGGTCCCCGGGGCCAACGTCCTGACTTTC. The chain uses TRBV29-1 and TRBJ2-6; D is ambiguous. Trimming took off 2 bases at V and 4 bases at J, with 9 bases between the two ends. From germline, CDR1 is SQVTM and CDR2 ANQGSEA. The CDR3 length is 14 residues.